These 10 T cell receptor beta chains came from one sample sequenced in a study of blood T cell repertoires in COVID-19. Assay: immunoSEQ multiplex PCR; the TCRdb copy retains only in-frame clones and omits some. The sample has more than 65,000 clones, around four fifths seen once; the top ten hold roughly 5.3%. What was sequenced was peripheral blood. These receptors were taken from a man in his fifties with active COVID-19.

The chain couples TRBV4-1 to TRBJ2-2, with 8 positions matching TRBD2. Germline CDR1 is MGHRA and CDR2 is YSYEKL. This CDR3 is 19 amino acids long. With 0 bases clipped from V and 6 bases from J, the junction kept 15 bases outside the gene matches. In nucleotides, the CDR3 is TGCGCCAGCAGCCAAGATACAACTGGAGGGGCGGGAGGTTCCGGGGAGCTGTTTTTT. Translation gives CASSQDTTGGAGGSGELFF.

The V call is TRBV29-1, the J call TRBJ2-2; TRBD1 aligns across 8 bases. The trim removed 7 bases at V and 1 base at J, leaving 8 bases unmatched. The CDR3 spans 15 residues. The germline V gene has CDR1 SQVTM and CDR2 ANQGSEA. This CDR3 is CSAQGARRNTGELFF. The DNA of the CDR3 is TGCAGCGCCCAGGGGGCCAGAAGGAACACCGGGGAGCTGTTTTTT.

The chain is built from TRBV9 and TRBJ2-7, with D perhaps matching TRBD1 (6 bases). CDR1 and CDR2 (germline): SGDLS, YYNGEE. The CDR3 has 15 residues. Trimming stripped 4 bases from V and 0 bases from J, with 14 bases between. In nucleotides, the CDR3 is TGTGCCAGCAGCCCCGGGACACCTAGCTCCTACGAGCAGTACTTC. This translates into CASSPGTPSSYEQYF.

The V call is TRBV9, the J call TRBJ2-7, with D possibly matching TRBD1 (6 bases). Trimming cost V 0 bases and J 3 bases, with 7 bases left between them. This CDR3 has 13 amino acids. Germline V gene lookup returns CDR1 SGDLS and CDR2 YYNGEE. CDR3 DNA: TGTGCCAGCAGCGTAGGACAGGACTACGAGCAGTACTTC. The encoded protein is CASSVGQDYEQYF.

This chain connects TRBV2 to TRBJ2-2, with TRBD1 matching over 7 bases. Trimming cost V 7 bases and J 5 bases; bases outside gene matches: 7. The CDR3 sequence is 14 residues long. Germline CDR1 reads SNHLY; CDR2 reads FYNNEI. The CDR3, as DNA: TGTGCCAGCAAAGGGGACAGTGAGACCGGGGAGCTGTTTTTT. This codes for CASKGDSETGELFF.

This chain joins TRBV3-1 (or the pseudogene TRBV3-2) and TRBJ2-3; 9 bases match TRBD2. CDR1 LGHDT and CDR2 YNNKEL come from the germline V gene (reference sequence). The CDR3 spans 15 residues. The J segment lost 1 base and the V segment lost 1 base, leaving 0 bases of the junction unmatched. CDR3 residues: CASSQGTSGTDTQYF. In DNA, the CDR3 is TGTGCCAGCAGCCAAGGGACTAGCGGCACAGATACGCAGTATTTT.

This clone has just one count. V and J are TRBV7-8 and TRBJ1-5, with D possibly TRBD1 on 6 matching bases. Germline values: CDR1 SGHVS, CDR2 FQNEAQ. The CDR3 sequence is 14 residues long. V gave up 4 bases and J gave up 4 bases, with 11 bases separating them. The CDR3: CASSWTDRNQPQHF. The CDR3, as DNA: TGTGCCAGCAGCTGGACAGATAGGAATCAGCCCCAGCATTTT.

This clone has ten or more counts. The V call is TRBV21-1, the J call TRBJ2-7; the table's D call TRBD2 went unverified against the DNA. TRBV21-1 is a known pseudogene. The CDR3 has 14 residues. The CDR3 DNA reads as TGTGCCAGCAGCAAAGCTAGCGGGAGCTACGAGCAGTACTTC. The encoded protein is CASSKASGSYEQYF.

The V gene is TRBV6-1, the J gene TRBJ2-3; D perhaps matches TRBD1 (5 bases). The CDR3 has 14 amino acids. CDR1 is MNHNS, CDR2 SASEGT, per germline. V lost 1 base and J 8 bases, leaving 13 bases between the germline ends. DNA for the CDR3: TGTGCCAGCAGTGAAGATCCCGGACAAGTTACGCAGTATTTT. Encoded protein: CASSEDPGQVTQYF.

The chain combines TRBV5-1 with TRBJ1-1; the match to TRBD1 covers 7 bases. J gave up 5 bases and V 4 bases, and 11 bases lay outside the gene matches. This CDR3 has 15 residues. The germline CDR1 and CDR2 sequences are SGHRS and YFSETQ. DNA of the CDR3: TGCGCCAGCAGCCCCAGACAGGGAAGAGGTACTGAAGCTTTCTTT. It is translated as CASSPRQGRGTEAFF.